This TCR beta chain was recorded in a study of T-cell memory formation after mild COVID-19. In the study overall: For the most part, TCR clusters were specific to one donor. General study points: The main location of contracting CD4+ clones was CM and EM, and that of contracting CD8+ clones was EMRA. Clones contracting day 15 to 85 were balanced CD4/CD8; later expanders leaned CD4+.

From the 5' RACE reads, TCRdb called clonotypes with MiXCR, one entry per CDR3 protein. This sample has hundreds of thousands of distinct CDR3 sequences, with 24% found just once. The CDR3 sequence is 16 residues long. J was trimmed by 0 bases and V by 5 bases; bases with no gene match: 3. Germline lookup yields CDR1 MNHNY and CDR2 SVGAGI (reference sequence). In its sample, this clonotype was seen a few times. Its antigen is undetermined. This receptor was obtained from an adult woman who had mild COVID-19 (a few samples of this study predate the infection). Cell type and time point are not known. The rearrangement joins TRBV6-6 to TRBJ2-5; TRBD2 matches 13 bases. The sequencing input was PBMCs or a T cell subset sorted from them (not recorded which). CDR3 protein: CASSRGLAGHQETQYF. In DNA, the CDR3 is TGTGCCAGCAGTCGGGGACTAGCGGGGCACCAAGAGACCCAGTACTTC.